This T cell receptor (beta chain) was found in a study of T cell responses to AZD1222 COVID-19 vaccine. Some clones are missing from TCRdb's copy, which holds only in-frame ones; the method was immunoSEQ multiplex PCR. The sample consists of around 30,000 clones, about nine tenths of them appearing once. The CDR3 extends over 15 amino acids. The sample consisted of peripheral blood, taken on day 0 of AZD1222 vaccination. This TCR came from an adult in good health. V gene TRBV21-1 combines with J gene TRBJ2-3. TRBV21-1 is a known pseudogene. The CDR3: CASSGLKASTDTQYF. The CDR3 DNA reads TGTGCCAGCAGCGGATTGAAAGCCTCCACAGATACGCAGTATTTT.